This T cell receptor (beta chain) came from a study of CD8 T cells in Susac syndrome. V lost 0 bases to trimming and J lost 0 bases; unmatched junction nucleotides: 2. CDR1 is SQVTM and CDR2 is ANQGSEA in the germline V gene. This CDR3 is 15 amino acids long. TCR beta from blood CD8+ and CD4+ T cells was sequenced. The CD8+ and CD4+ T cells were negatively isolated, with the TEMRA cells enriched by FACS. Random hexamers were used to reverse transcribe roughly 0.5 to 1 ug of RNA. Multiplex immunoSEQ PCR targeted 54 Vbeta and 13 Jbeta TCR beta segments. TCRdb re-called the immunoSEQ multiplex PCR reads with MiXCR, one entry per CDR3 protein. The data contain 20,000 to 25,000 distinct CDR3 sequences, 85% to 95% of them singletons.

The sequenced material came from CD8+ T cells from PBMCs. The sequence derives from a human donor in good health. J is TRBJ2-4 and V is TRBV29-1, with 7 positions matching TRBD2. DNA of the CDR3: TGCAGCGTTGAAGATGGGGGGGGAGCCAAAAACATTCAGTACTTC. Protein sequence: CSVEDGGGAKNIQYF.